The rows below give T cell receptor beta chains drawn from one sample of a study of CD8 T cells in Susac syndrome. TCRdb itself ran the immunoSEQ multiplex PCR reads through MiXCR, one entry per CDR3 protein. This repertoire shows roughly 130,000 distinct CDR3 sequences, 90% to 95% found once; its top ten account for more than 0.095%. Sequenced input: CD4+ T cells from PBMCs. These receptors all come from a human donor in good health. CDR3s include the opening cysteine and the closing phenylalanine or tryptophan. Each record gives: J gene, V gene, CDR3 protein.

>TRBJ2-1|TRBV29-1
CSVLRLSSYNEQFF
>TRBJ2-1|TRBV7-2
CASSLGGGLAGGPENEQFF
>TRBJ2-7|TRBV28
CASSSPSGGTYEQYF
>TRBJ2-3|TRBV12-3/TRBV12-4
CASSSPGTSGSSTDTQYF
>TRBJ1-1|TRBV19
CASRTRGNTEAFF
>TRBJ1-3|TRBV6-1
CASIRGGGNSGNTIYF
>TRBJ2-7|TRBV3-1
CASSPQRNYEQYF
>TRBJ1-4|TRBV6-6
CASSLGRTNEKLFF
>TRBJ2-1|TRBV3-1
CASSSTGTGNNEQFF
>TRBJ2-3|TRBV5-1
CASSEGSLQYF